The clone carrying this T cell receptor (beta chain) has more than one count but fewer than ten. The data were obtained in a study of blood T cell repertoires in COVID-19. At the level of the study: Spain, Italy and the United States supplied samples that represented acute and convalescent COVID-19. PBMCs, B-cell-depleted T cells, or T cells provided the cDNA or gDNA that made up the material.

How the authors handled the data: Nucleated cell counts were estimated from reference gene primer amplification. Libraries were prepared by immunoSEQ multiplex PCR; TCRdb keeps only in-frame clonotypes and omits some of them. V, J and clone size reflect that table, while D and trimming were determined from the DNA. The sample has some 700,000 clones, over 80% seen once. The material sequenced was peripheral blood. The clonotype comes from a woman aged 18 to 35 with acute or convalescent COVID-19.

The CDR3 sequence: CAISEGPGRARADGYTF. The CDR3 region has the DNA TGTGCCATCAGTGAGGGGCCTGGGAGGGCGCGGGCGGATGGCTACACCTTC. The chain uses TRBV10-3 and TRBJ1-2; D is unclear. Germline V gene lookup returns CDR1 ENHRY and CDR2 SYGVKD. This CDR3 has 17 amino acids. V dropped 2 bases and J dropped 6 bases, with 22 bases sitting between them.